The 17 T cell receptor beta chains in this list originate from one sample, sequenced in a study of blood T cell repertoires in COVID-19. Assay used: immunoSEQ multiplex PCR; TCRdb lists only in-frame clones, some missing. The profile shows approximately 400,000 clones, about 89% of them singletons. Sequencing was performed on PBMCs or T cells enriched from blood (not recorded which). Every receptor here comes from a man in his thirties or forties who had recovered from COVID-19.

The V gene is TRBV6-5, the J gene TRBJ1-5; D not resolved. The germline V gene has CDR1 MNHEY and CDR2 SVGAGI. The CDR3 runs to 15 residues. V was clipped by 0 bases and J by 3 bases, with 9 bases between them. The CDR3 reads CASSYSRLPNQPQHF. CDR3 DNA: TGTGCCAGCAGTTACTCGAGACTGCCCAATCAGCCCCAGCATTTT.

This chain uses TRBV6-5 with TRBJ2-1, with TRBD1 matching 10 bases. J gave up 7 bases and V 0 bases, and 3 bases lay outside the gene matches. This CDR3 spans 15 amino acids. Per germline, CDR1 MNHEY and CDR2 SVGAGI. CDR3 sequence: CASSYSRQGANEQFF. CDR3 DNA sequence: TGTGCCAGCAGTTACTCGAGACAGGGGGCGAATGAGCAGTTCTTC.

The genes are TRBV4-2 and TRBJ1-2, with TRBD1 matching over 9 bases. Looked up from germline, CDR1 is LGHNA and CDR2 is YNFKEQ. The CDR3 sequence is 13 residues long. Trimming took 4 bases from V and 6 from J; bases not matched to a gene: 3. The chain's CDR3 is CASSPRQGDGYTF. CDR3 bases: TGTGCCAGCAGCCCTAGACAGGGGGATGGCTACACCTTC.

This chain connects TRBV3-1 (or the pseudogene TRBV3-2) to TRBJ1-6; a possible D gene is TRBD1 (6 bases). Germline-derived CDR1 and CDR2 are LGHDT and YNNKEL (reference sequence). Trimming took off 1 base at V and 14 bases at J, with 15 bases between the two ends. CDR3 length: 14 amino acids. The chain's CDR3 is CASSQVVRQAALHF. CDR3 coding DNA: TGTGCCAGCAGCCAAGTCGTCCGACAGGCGGCCCTCCACTTT.

V usage is TRBV6-1 and J usage is TRBJ1-2; 8 bases are a match to TRBD1. The germline V gene encodes CDR1 MNHNS and CDR2 SASEGT. This CDR3 comprises 17 residues. Trimming at V came to 4 bases and at J to 1 base, leaving 11 bases not matched to a gene. DNA of the CDR3: TGTGCCAGCAGTGGAGTCAGGGGGCGACTGAGTAACTATGGCTACACCTTC. Protein: CASSGVRGRLSNYGYTF.

In DNA form, the CDR3 reads TGTGCCAGCAGCGTAGCTACAGGGGTCGGCTACACCTTC. The encoded protein is CASSVATGVGYTF. The genes are TRBV9 and TRBJ1-2, with 7 bases fitting TRBD1. Trimming cost V 0 bases and J 8 bases; bases outside gene matches: 4. This CDR3 has 13 amino acids. CDR1 is SGDLS, CDR2 YYNGEE, per germline. Variable domain in full (rest from reference TRBV9 and TRBJ1-2): DSGVTQTPKHLITATGQRVTLRCSPRSGDLSVYWYQQSLDQGLQFLIQYYNGEERAKGNILERFSAQQFPDLHSELNLSSLELGDSALYFCASSVATGVGYTFGSGTRLTVV.

This clone was recorded only once. The rearrangement links TRBV4-3 to TRBJ2-2; D is possibly TRBD1 (6 bases). CDR1 and CDR2 (germline): LGHNA, YSLEER. CDR3 length: 15 amino acids. The V end was cut by 4 bases, the J end by 4 bases, with 13 bases between. CDR3 coding DNA: TGCGCCAGCAGCCTAAACAGGGCTGGCACCGGGGAGCTGTTTTTT. It is translated as CASSLNRAGTGELFF.

The chain recombines TRBV18 with TRBJ2-5; maybe TRBD1 (6 bases). This CDR3 region has 15 residues. Trimming took 6 bases from V and 1 from J, leaving 15 bases between them. From germline, CDR1 is KGHSH and CDR2 LQKENI. The CDR3 is CASSHRVIVQETQYF. For the CDR3, the DNA is TGTGCCAGCTCTCACAGGGTGATAGTCCAAGAGACCCAGTACTTC.

The chain uses TRBV7-2 and TRBJ2-1; TRBD2 agrees at 8 bases. The CDR3 consists of 15 residues. The J segment lost 6 bases and the V segment lost 4 bases, leaving 8 bases of the junction unmatched. Germline CDR1 and CDR2: SGHTA and FQGNSA. The CDR3 bases are TGTGCCAGCAGCTACGGAGCGGGGGTAGGCAATGAGCAGTTCTTC. This sequence encodes CASSYGAGVGNEQFF.

This chain uses TRBV24-1 with TRBJ1-5; 7 nucleotides line up with TRBD1. This CDR3 comprises 16 residues. J was trimmed by 6 bases and V by 8 bases; bases with no gene match: 15. Germline V gene lookup returns CDR1 KGHDR and CDR2 SFDVKD. The CDR3 loop reads CATTTLGRQGRQPQHF. Here the CDR3 DNA reads TGTGCCACCACCACTTTAGGGAGACAGGGCCGTCAGCCCCAGCATTTT.

This clone was seen a single time. The chain carries TRBV13 and TRBJ2-7; 7 bases map to TRBD2. The V segment lost 3 bases and the J segment 3 bases; nucleotides outside the gene matches: 11. The germline V gene has CDR1 PRHDT and CDR2 FYEKMQ (reference sequence). The CDR3 covers 16 residues. Here the CDR3 DNA reads TGTGCCAGCAGCTTTTTTGGAGCGGGGAGTATCTACGAGCAGTACTTC. Protein: CASSFFGAGSIYEQYF.

The chain has TRBV7-6 and TRBJ2-3; 11 bases fit TRBD2. The CDR3 consists of 16 residues. The germline CDR1 and CDR2 sequences are SGHVS and FNYEAQ. Unmatched junction bases numbered 7, after V lost 4 bases and J lost 4 bases. CDR3 sequence: CASSSGLAAAADTQYF. The DNA for the CDR3 is TGTGCCAGCAGCTCGGGACTAGCGGCGGCGGCAGATACGCAGTATTTT.

V and J are TRBV6-5 and TRBJ1-2; D is unresolved. Germline-derived CDR1 and CDR2 are MNHEY and SVGAGI. The CDR3 totals 13 residues. V lost 2 bases and J 0 bases, leaving 4 bases between the germline ends. The CDR3: CASSYAANYGYTF. As DNA, the CDR3 is TGTGCCAGCAGTTACGCGGCTAACTATGGCTACACCTTC.

As DNA, the CDR3 is TGTGCCAGCAGTTTATTGGGGGGCAATGAGCAGTTCTTC. It yields the protein CASSLLGGNEQFF. V gene TRBV27 combines with J gene TRBJ2-1, with D maybe TRBD2 (6 bases). Trimming took off 1 base at V and 6 bases at J, with 7 bases between the two ends. CDR3 size: 13 residues. Germline V gives CDR1 MNHEY, CDR2 SMNVEV (reference sequence).

This clone was picked up one time. V gene TRBV5-4 combines with J gene TRBJ1-2; TRBD1 aligns across 9 bases. Unmatched junction bases numbered 3, after V lost 1 base and J lost 8 bases. The CDR3 runs to 13 residues. The germline V gene has CDR1 SGHNT and CDR2 YYREEE (reference sequence). The CDR3 nucleotides are TGTGCCAGCAGCTTGTGGACAGGGGACGGCTACACCTTC. This codes for CASSLWTGDGYTF.

This rearrangement joins TRBV25-1 to TRBJ1-1; D possibly corresponds to TRBD1 (6 bases). Germline values: CDR1 MGHDK, CDR2 SYGVNS. With 4 bases removed from V and 1 base from J, the gap between germline ends came to 13 bases. The CDR3 runs 15 residues. The CDR3 coding sequence is TGTGCCAGCAGTGGGACGGGGGGCGGGAACACTGAAGCTTTCTTT. Its protein product is CASSGTGGGNTEAFF.

This clone was detected once. The CDR3 bases are TGCGCCAGCAGCAGGACCGGGACAGGGGGGGCCGGGGAGCTGTTTTTT. As protein: CASSRTGTGGAGELFF. J is TRBJ2-2 and V is TRBV5-1, with TRBD1 matching over 11 bases. Unmatched junction bases numbered 8, after V lost 4 bases and J lost 6 bases. CDR3 length: 16 amino acids. Germline-derived CDR1 and CDR2 are SGHRS and YFSETQ. Full variable domain (missing parts from reference TRBV5-1 and TRBJ2-2): KAGVTQTPRYLIKTRGQQVTLSCSPISGHRSVSWYQQTPGQGLQFLFEYFSETQRNKGNFPGRFSGRQFSNSRSEMNVSTLELGDSALYLCASSRTGTGGAGELFFGEGSRLTVL.